This TCR beta chain was recorded in a study of blood T cell repertoires in COVID-19. Study details: Samples representing acute and convalescent COVID-19 were sourced from the United States, Italy and Spain. Sample material is recorded as cDNA or gDNA derived from T cells, B-cell-depleted T cells, or PBMCs.

Patients from Seattle were sampled longitudinally, starting during active infection. This clone was detected once. The J segment lost 1 base and the V segment lost 5 bases, leaving 7 bases of the junction unmatched. Germline CDR1 is LGHDT and CDR2 is YNNKEL (reference sequence). This CDR3 has 16 amino acids. Clones were sequenced by immunoSEQ multiplex PCR, and TCRdb holds only the in-frame ones, with some missing. Of around 100,000 clones listed, roughly 90% were seen once; the top ten hold roughly 2.5%. The rearrangement links TRBV3-1 (or the pseudogene TRBV3-2) to TRBJ1-2, with 10 bases aligning to TRBD1. The sequence derives from a man aged 45-65 years with COVID-19, enrolled during active disease. The sequenced sample was peripheral blood. The CDR3 reads CASSAPGTGVNYGYTF. For the CDR3, the DNA is TGTGCCAGCAGCGCGCCCGGGACAGGGGTTAACTATGGCTACACCTTC.